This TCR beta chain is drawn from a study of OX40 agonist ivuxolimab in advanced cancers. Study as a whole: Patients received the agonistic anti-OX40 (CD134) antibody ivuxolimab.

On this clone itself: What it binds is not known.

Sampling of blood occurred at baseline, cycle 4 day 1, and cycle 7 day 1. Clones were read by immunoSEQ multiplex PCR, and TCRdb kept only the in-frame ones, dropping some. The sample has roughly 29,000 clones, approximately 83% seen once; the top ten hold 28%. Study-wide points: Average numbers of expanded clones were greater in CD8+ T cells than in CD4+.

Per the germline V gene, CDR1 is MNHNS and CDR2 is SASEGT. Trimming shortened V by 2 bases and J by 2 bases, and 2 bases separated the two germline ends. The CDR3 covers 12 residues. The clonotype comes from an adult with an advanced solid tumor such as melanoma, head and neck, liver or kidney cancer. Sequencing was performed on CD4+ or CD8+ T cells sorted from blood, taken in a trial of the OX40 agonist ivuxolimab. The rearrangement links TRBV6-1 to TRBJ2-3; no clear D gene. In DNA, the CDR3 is TGTGCCAGCAGTGAAATCACAGATACGCAGTATTTT. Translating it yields CASSEITDTQYF.